This entry is about one T cell receptor beta chain. Sequencing was performed with immunoSEQ multiplex PCR; in TCRdb, only in-frame clones are kept and a portion is missing. The sample lists under 200,000 clones; around four fifths were seen once. This sample is part of a study of blood T cell repertoires in COVID-19. The wider study: Acute and convalescent COVID-19 samples came from the United States, Italy and Spain.

V shed 7 bases and J shed 0 bases, with 15 bases lying between them. Germline-derived CDR1 and CDR2 are LNHDA and SQIVND (reference sequence). This CDR3 comprises 15 residues. The receptor's source is a man between 65 and 80 years old with acute or convalescent COVID-19. V gene TRBV19 combines with J gene TRBJ1-1; maybe TRBD1 (5 bases). Material for sequencing was peripheral blood. The CDR3, as DNA: TGTGCCAGTATAGGGAGGGGACCCATGAACACTGAAGCTTTCTTT. It specifies CASIGRGPMNTEAFF.